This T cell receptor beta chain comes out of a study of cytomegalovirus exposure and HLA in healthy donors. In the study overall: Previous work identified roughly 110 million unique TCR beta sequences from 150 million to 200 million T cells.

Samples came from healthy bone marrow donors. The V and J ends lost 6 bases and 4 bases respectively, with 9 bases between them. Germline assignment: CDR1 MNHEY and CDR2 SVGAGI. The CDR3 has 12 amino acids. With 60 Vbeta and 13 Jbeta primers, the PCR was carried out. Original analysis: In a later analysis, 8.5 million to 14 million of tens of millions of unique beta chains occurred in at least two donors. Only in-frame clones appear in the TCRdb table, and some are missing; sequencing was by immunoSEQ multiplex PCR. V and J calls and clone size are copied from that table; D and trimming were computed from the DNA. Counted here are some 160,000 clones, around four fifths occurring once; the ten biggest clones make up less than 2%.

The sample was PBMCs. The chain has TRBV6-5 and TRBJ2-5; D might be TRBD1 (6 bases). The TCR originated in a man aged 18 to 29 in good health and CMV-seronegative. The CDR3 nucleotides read TGTGCCAGCAGCCAAGGGGGAGAGACCCAGTACTTC. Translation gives CASSQGGETQYF.